The sequence of this T cell receptor beta chain was determined in a study of T cells after yellow fever vaccination. Study-wide results and limits: The secondary response was weaker but peaked faster, day 5 versus 15. Boosting was followed by the reappearance of most primary-vaccination clones (less than 98% CD4, around 86% CD8).

This clonotype was observed a few times. The antigen is undetermined. TCRdb re-derived calls from the 5' RACE reads in MiXCR, one entry per CDR3 protein. Among hundreds of thousands of distinct CDR3 sequences, 9% to 15% were seen once, and the ten largest hold 15%. Germline V lookup: CDR1 SGHDN, CDR2 FVKESK. Trimming left V 2 bases short and J 8 bases short, with 12 bases between. CDR3 length: 13 amino acids. The sequence derives from a man younger than 40 who received the YFV17D yellow fever vaccine. Source: PBMCs, taken on the day of the yellow fever booster vaccination. The chain is built from TRBV14 and TRBJ1-2, with TRBD1 as a possible D gene (6 bases). This CDR3 is CASSQSSGGGYTF. Here the CDR3 DNA reads TGTGCCAGCAGCCAAAGTTCGGGGGGCGGCTACACCTTC.